This T cell receptor (beta chain) was captured in a study of regulatory T cells in long-lasting Graves disease. Overall study results and limits: Persistent patients had more shared public clonotypes (under 3,000) than new patients (roughly 970). Accuracy may have suffered from the small sample size. Those with persistent Graves' had less TCR diversity than newly diagnosed patients.

The CDR3 runs 13 residues. The V end was cut by 4 bases, the J end by 1 base, with 11 bases between. Germline loops: CDR1 SQVTM, CDR2 ANQGSEA. Documented time point: newly diagnosed GD, antithyroid drugs for less than 3 months. Researchers made the TCR library from RNA that was extracted from PBMCs. From each patient, around 9 milliliters of peripheral blood was drawn and collected into an EDTA anticoagulant tube. Library construction for TCR beta used iRepertoire HTBI primers and Arm-PCR of CDR3 regions. TCRdb re-derived calls from the multiplex PCR reads in MiXCR, one entry per CDR3 protein. The sample has about 380,000 distinct CDR3 sequences, about a sixth seen once. This clonotype was detected many times. What it binds is not known.

This TCR came from a female donor with Graves disease. The sample was peripheral blood mononuclear cells (PBMCs), taken at new diagnosis, from a patient treated with antithyroid drugs. The gene calls are TRBV29-1 and TRBJ2-7, with D perhaps TRBD2 (5 bases). The CDR3 is CSVVSGPSYEQYF. The CDR3 bases are TGCAGCGTTGTCAGCGGACCGTCCTACGAGCAGTACTTC.